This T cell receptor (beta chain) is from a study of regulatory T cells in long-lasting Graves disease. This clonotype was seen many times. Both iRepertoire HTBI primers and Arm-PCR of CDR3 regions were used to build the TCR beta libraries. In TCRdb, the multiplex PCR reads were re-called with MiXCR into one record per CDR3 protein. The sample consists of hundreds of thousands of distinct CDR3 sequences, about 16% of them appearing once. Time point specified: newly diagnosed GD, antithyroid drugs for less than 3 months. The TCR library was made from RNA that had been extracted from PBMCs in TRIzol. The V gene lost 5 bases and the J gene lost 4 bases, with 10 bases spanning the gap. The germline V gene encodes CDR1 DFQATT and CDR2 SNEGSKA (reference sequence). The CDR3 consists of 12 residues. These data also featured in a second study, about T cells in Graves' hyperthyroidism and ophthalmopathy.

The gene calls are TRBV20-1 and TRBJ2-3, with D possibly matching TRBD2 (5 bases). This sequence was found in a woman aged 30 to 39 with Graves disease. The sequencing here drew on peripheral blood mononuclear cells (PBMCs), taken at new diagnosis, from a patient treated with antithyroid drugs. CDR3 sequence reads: CSAVEEADTQYF. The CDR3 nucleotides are TGCAGTGCTGTGGAGGAGGCAGATACGCAGTATTTT.